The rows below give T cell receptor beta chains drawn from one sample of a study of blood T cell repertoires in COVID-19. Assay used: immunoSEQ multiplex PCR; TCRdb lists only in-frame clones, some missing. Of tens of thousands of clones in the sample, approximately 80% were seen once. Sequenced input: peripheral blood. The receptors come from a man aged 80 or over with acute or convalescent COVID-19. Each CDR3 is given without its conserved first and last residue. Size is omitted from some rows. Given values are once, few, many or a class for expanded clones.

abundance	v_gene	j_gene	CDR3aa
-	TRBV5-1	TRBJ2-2	ASSGTGVTGELF
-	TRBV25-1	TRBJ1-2	ASSENSWYGYT
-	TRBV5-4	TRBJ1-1	ASSLGRGTEAF
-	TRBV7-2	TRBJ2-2	ASSLEVGSAGELF
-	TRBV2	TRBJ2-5	ASSPQGGQETQY
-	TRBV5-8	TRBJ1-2	ASTQLTGEGYT
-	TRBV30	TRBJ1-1	AWRRGRWANEAF
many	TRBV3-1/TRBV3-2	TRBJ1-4	ASSPGGSEKLF
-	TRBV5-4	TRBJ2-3	ASSRGTSGGALTDTQY
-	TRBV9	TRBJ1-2	ASSGAGGFNYGYT
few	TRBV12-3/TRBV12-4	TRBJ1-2	ASSLAEAGDYT
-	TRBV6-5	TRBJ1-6	ASSPDRSDYSPLH
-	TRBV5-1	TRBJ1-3	ASSLLAGSGNTIY
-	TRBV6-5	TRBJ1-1	ASSSQGYSEAF
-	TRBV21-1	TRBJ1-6	ASSKAPGAAGLGTLH
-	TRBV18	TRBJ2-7	ASSQGTGYEQY
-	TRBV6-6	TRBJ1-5	ASSPTGELGPQH
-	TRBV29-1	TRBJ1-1	SAQTGGMAEAF